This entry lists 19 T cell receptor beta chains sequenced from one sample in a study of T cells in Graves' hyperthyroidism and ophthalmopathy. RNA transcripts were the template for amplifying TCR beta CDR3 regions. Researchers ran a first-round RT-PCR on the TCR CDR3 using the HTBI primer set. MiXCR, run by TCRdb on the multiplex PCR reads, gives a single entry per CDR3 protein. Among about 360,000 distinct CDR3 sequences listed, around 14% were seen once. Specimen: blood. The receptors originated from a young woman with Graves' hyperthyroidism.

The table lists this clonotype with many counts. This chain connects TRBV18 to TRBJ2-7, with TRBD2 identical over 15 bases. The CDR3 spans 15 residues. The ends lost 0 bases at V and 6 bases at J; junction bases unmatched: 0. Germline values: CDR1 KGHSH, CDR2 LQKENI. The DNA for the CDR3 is TGTGCCAGCTCACCACCGGGACTAGCGGGAGGCGAGCAGTACTTC. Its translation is CASSPPGLAGGEQYF. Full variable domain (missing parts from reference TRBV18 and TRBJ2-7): NAGVMQNPRHLVRRRGQEARLRCSPMKGHSHVYWYRQLPEEGLKFMVYLQKENIIDESGMPKERFSAEFPKEGPSILRIQQVVRGDSAAYFCASSPPGLAGGEQYFGPGTRLTVT.

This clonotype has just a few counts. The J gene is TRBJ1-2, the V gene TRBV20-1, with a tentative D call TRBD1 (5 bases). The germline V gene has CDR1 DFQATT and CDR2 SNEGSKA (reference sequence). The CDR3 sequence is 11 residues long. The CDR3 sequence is CSGGNLYGYTF. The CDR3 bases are TGCAGCGGGGGGAACCTCTATGGCTACACCTTC.

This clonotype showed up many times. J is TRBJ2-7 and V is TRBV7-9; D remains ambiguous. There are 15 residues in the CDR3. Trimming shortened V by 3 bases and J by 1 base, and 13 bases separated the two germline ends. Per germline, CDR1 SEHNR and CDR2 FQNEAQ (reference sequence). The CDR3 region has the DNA TGTGCCAGCAGCTTTTGGACGGGCGGATCCTACGAGCAGTACTTC. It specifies CASSFWTGGSYEQYF.

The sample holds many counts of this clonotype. CDR3: CASSYSLDLTYEQYF. In DNA, the CDR3 is TGTGCCAGCAGTTACTCCTTGGACTTAACCTACGAGCAGTACTTC. The gene calls are TRBV6-6 and TRBJ2-7, with D tentatively TRBD2 (5 bases). From germline, CDR1 is MNHNY and CDR2 SVGAGI (reference sequence). Trimming stripped 0 bases from V and 2 bases from J, with 11 bases between. CDR3 size: 15 residues.

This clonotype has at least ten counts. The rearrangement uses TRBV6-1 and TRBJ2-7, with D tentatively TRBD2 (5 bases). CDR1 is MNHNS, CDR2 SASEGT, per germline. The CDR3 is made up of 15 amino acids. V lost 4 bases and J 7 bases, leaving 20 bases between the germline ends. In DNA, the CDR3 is TGTGCCAGCAGTGCGCGGGCCTCAACCCCAAGGGAGCAGTACTTC. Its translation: CASSARASTPREQYF.

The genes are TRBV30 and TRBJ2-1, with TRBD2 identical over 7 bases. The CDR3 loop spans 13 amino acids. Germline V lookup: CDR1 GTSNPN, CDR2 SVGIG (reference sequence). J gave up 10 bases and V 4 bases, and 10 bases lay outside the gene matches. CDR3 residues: CAWMPAGVQEQFF. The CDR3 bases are TGTGCCTGGATGCCCGCGGGGGTTCAAGAGCAGTTCTTC.

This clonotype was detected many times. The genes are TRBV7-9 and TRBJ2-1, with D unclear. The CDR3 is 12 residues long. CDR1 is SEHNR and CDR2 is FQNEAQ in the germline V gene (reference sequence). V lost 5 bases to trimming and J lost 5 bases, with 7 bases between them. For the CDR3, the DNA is TGTGCCAGCAGCCGGTTCGACAATGAGCAGTTCTTC. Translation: CASSRFDNEQFF.

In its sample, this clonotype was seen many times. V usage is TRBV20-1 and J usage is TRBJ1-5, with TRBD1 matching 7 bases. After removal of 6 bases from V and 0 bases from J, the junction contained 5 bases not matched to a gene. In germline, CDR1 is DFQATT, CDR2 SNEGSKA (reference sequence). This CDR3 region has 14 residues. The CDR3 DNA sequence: TGCAGTGCCATATCAGGGGGTAGCAATCAGCCCCAGCATTTT. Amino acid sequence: CSAISGGSNQPQHF.

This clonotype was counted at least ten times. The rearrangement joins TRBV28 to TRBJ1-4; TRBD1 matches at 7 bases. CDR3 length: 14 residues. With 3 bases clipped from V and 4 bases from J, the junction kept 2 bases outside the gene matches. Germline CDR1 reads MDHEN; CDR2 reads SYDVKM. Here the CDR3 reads CASSLQGVNEKLFF. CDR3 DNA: TGTGCCAGCAGTTTGCAGGGGGTTAATGAAAAACTGTTTTTT.

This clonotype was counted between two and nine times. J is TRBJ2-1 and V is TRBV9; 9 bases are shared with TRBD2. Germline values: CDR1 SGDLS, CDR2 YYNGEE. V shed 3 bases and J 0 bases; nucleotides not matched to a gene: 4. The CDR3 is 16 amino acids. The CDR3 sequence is CASSAPSGDSYNEQFF. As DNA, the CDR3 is TGTGCCAGCAGCGCGCCTAGCGGGGACTCCTACAATGAGCAGTTCTTC. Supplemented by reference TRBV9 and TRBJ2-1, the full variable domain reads DSGVTQTPKHLITATGQRVTLRCSPRSGDLSVYWYQQSLDQGLQFLIQYYNGEERAKGNILERFSAQQFPDLHSELNLSSLELGDSALYFCASSAPSGDSYNEQFFGPGTRLTVL.

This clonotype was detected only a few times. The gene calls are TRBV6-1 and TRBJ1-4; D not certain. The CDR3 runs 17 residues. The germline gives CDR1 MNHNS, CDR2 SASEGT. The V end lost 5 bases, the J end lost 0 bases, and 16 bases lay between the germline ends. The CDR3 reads CASSWYTPLATNEKLFF. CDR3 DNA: TGTGCCAGCAGTTGGTACACTCCCCTAGCAACTAATGAAAAACTGTTTTTT.

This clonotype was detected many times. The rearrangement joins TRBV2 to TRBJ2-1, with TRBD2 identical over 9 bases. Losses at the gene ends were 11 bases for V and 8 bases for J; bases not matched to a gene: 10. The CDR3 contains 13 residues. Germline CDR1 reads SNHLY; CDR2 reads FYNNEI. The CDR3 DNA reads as TGTGCCGGGGGGCTAGCGGGGAGCGATGAGCAGTTCTTC. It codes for CAGGLAGSDEQFF.

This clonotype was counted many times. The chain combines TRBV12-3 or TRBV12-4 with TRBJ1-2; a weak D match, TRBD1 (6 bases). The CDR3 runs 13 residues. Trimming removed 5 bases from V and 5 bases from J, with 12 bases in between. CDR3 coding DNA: TGTGCCAGCAGTACAGGCCAGGGGTATGGCTACACCTTC. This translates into CASSTGQGYGYTF.

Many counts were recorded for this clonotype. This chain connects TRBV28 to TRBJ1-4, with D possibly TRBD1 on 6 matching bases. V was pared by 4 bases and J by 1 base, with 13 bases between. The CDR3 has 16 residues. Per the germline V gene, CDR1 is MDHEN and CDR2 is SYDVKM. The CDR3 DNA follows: TGTGCCAGCAGTTCGACAGGATTGGGAACTAATGAAAAACTGTTTTTT. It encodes CASSSTGLGTNEKLFF. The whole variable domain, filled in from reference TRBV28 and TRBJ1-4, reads DVKVTQSSRYLVKRTGEKVFLECVQDMDHENMFWYRQDPGLGLRLIYFSYDVKMKEKGDIPEGYSVSREKKERFSLILESASTNQTSMYLCASSSTGLGTNEKLFFGSGTQLSVL.

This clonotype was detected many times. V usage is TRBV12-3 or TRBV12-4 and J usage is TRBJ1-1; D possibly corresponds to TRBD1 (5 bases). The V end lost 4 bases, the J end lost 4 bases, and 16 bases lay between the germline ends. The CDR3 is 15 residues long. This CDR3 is CASSYRSRRITEAFF. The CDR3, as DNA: TGTGCCAGCAGTTACAGGAGCCGAAGGATCACTGAAGCTTTCTTT.

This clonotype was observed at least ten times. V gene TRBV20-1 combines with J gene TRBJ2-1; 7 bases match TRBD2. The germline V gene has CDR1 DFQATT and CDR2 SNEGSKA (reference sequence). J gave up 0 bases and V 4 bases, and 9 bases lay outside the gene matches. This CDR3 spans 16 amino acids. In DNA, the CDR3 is TGCAGTGCTACCCGGGGAGGGTCATTCTCCTACAATGAGCAGTTCTTC. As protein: CSATRGGSFSYNEQFF.

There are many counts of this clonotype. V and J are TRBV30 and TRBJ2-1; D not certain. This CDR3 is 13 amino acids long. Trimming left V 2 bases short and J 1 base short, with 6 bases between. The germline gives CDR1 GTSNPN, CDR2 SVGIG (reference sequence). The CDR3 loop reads CAWSSTSYNEQFF. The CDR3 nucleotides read TGTGCCTGGAGTAGTACTTCCTACAATGAGCAGTTCTTC.

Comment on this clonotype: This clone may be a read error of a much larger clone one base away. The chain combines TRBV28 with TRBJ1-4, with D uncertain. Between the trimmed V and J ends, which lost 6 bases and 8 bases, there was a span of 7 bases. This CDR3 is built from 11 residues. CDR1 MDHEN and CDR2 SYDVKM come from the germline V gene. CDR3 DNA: TGTGCCAGCAGCACGTGGGAAAAACTGTTTTTT. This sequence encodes CASSTWEKLFF.

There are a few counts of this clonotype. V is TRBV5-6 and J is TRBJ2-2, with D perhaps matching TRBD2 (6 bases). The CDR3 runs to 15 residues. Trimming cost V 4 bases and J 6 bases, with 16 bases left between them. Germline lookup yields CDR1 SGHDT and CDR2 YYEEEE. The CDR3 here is CASSPHGRSPGELFF. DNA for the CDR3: TGTGCCAGCAGCCCTCACGGGAGAAGTCCCGGGGAGCTGTTTTTT.